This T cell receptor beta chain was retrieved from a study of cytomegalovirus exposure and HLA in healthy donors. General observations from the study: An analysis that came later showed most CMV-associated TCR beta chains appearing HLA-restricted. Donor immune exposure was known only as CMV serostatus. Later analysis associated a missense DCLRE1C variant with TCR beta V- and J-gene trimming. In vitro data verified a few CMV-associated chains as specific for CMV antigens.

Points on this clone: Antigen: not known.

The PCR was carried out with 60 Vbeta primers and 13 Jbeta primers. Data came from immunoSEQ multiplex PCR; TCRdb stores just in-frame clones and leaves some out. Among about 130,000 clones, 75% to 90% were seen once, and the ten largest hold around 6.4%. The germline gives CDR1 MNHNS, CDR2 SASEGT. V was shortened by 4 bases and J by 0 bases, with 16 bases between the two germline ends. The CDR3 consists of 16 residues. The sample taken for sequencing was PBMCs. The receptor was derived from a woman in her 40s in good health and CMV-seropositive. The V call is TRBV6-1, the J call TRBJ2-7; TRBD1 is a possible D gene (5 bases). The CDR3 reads CASSGSRQKSSYEQYF. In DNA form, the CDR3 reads TGTGCCAGCAGTGGATCCCGACAGAAGAGCTCCTACGAGCAGTACTTC.